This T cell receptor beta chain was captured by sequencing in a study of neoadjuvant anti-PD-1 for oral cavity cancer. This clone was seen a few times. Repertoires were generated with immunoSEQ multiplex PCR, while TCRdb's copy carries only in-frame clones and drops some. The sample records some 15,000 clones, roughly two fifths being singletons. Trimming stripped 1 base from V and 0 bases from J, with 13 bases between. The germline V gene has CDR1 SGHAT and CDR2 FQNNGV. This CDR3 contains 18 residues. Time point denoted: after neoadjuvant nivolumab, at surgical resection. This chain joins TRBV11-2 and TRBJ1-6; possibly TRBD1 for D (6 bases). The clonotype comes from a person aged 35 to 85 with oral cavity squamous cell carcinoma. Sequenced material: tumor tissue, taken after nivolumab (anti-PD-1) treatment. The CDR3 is CASSLASQGSSYNSPLHF. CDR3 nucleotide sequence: TGTGCCAGCAGCTTAGCCTCACAGGGAAGCTCCTATAATTCACCCCTCCACTTT.